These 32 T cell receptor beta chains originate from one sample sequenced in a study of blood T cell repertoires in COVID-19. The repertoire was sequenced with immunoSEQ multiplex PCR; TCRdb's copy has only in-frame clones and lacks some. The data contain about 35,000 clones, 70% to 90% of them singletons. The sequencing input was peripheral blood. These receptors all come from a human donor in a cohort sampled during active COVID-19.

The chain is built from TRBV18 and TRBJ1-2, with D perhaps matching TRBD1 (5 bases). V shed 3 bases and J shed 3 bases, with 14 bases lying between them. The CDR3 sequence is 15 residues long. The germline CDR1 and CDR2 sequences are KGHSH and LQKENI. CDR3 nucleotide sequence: TGTGCCAGCTCACCGTCGGCGGGGCTTGACTATGGCTACACCTTC. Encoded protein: CASSPSAGLDYGYTF.

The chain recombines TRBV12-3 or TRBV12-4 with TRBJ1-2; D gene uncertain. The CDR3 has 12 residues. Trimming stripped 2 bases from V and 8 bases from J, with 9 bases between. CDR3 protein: CASSLPAGGYTF. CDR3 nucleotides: TGTGCCAGCAGTTTACCGGCAGGCGGCTACACCTTC.

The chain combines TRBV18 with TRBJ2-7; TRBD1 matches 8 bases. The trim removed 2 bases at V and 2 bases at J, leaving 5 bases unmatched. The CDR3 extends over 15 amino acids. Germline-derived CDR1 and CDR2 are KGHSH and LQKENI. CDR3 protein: CASSPLGTGPYEQYF. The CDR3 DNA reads TGTGCCAGCTCACCATTGGGGACAGGACCCTACGAGCAGTACTTC.

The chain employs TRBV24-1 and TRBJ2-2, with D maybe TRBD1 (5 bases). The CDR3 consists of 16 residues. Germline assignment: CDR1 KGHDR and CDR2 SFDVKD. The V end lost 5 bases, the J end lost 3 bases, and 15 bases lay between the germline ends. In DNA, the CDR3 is TGTGCCACCAGTGTCCAGGACACCCTTTACACCGGGGAGCTGTTTTTT. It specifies CATSVQDTLYTGELFF.

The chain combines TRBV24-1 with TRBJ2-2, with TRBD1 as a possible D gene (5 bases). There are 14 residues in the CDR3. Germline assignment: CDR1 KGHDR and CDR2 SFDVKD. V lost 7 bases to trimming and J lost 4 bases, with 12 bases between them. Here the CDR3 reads CATRSSGFTGELFF. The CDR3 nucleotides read TGTGCCACCAGATCATCAGGGTTCACCGGGGAGCTGTTTTTT.

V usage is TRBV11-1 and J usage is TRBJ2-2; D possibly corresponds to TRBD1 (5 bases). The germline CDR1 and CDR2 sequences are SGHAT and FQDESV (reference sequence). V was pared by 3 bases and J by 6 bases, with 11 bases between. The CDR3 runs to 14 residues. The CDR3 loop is CASSFGRAAGELFF. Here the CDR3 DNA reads TGTGCCAGCAGCTTCGGCAGGGCTGCCGGGGAGCTGTTTTTT.

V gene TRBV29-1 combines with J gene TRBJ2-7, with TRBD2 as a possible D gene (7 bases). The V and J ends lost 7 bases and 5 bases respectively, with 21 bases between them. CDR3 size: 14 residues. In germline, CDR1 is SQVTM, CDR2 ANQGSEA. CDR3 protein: CSAREGGAKNEQYF. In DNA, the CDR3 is TGCAGCGCCCGTGAGGGGGGGGCTAAGAACGAGCAGTACTTC.

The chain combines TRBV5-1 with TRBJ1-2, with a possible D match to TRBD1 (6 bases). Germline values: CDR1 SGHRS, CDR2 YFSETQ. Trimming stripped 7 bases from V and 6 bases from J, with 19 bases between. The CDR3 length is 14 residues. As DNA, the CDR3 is TGCGCCAGCCAGCGCATGGGGGCGGTGGATGGCTACACCTTC. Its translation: CASQRMGAVDGYTF.

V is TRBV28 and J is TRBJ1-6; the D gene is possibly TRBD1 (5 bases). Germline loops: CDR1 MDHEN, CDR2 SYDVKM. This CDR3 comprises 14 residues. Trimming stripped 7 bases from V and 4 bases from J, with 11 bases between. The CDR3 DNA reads TGTGCCAGCATCCGGCAGGGATATAATTCACCCCTCCACTTT. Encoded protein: CASIRQGYNSPLHF.

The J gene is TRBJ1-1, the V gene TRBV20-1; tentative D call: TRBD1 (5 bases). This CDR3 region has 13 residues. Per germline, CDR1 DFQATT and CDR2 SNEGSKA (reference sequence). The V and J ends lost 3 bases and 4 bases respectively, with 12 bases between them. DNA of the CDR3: TGCAGTGCTAGTGGCCAGGGCCGCACTGAAGCTTTCTTT. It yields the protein CSASGQGRTEAFF.

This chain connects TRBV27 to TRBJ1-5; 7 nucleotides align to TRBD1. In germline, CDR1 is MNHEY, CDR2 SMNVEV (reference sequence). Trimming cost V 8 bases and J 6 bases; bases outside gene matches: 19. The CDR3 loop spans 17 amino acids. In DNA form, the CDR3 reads TGTGCCAGCGGGCAGACAGGGTTAAATGGTAGGCGTCAGCCCCAGCATTTT. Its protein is CASGQTGLNGRRQPQHF.

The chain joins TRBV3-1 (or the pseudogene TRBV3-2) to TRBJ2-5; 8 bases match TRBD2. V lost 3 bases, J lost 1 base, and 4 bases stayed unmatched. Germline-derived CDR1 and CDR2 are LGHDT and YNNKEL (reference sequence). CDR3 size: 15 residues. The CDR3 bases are TGTGCCAGCAGCCACTCAGCGGGGGCCCAAGAGACCCAGTACTTC. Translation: CASSHSAGAQETQYF.

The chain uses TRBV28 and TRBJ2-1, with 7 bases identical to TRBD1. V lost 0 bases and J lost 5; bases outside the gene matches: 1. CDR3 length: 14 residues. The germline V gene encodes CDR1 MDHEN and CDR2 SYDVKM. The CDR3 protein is CASSLWTGNNEQFF. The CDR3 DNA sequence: TGTGCCAGCAGTTTATGGACAGGGAACAATGAGCAGTTCTTC.

DNA of the CDR3: TGTGCCAGCAGCTTAGGAGCCCTGAGGGACGAGCAGTACTTC. It specifies CASSLGALRDEQYF. This chain uses TRBV7-9 with TRBJ2-7; a possible D gene is TRBD2 (5 bases). From germline, CDR1 is SEHNR and CDR2 FQNEAQ (reference sequence). Deletions cut 1 base from V and 5 bases from J, with 12 bases between. The CDR3 totals 14 residues.

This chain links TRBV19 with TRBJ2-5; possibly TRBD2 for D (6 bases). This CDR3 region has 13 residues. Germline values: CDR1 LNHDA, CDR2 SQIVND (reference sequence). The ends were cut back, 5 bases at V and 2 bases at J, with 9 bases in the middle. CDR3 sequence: CASSWDWQETQYF. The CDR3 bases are TGTGCCAGTAGTTGGGACTGGCAAGAGACCCAGTACTTC.

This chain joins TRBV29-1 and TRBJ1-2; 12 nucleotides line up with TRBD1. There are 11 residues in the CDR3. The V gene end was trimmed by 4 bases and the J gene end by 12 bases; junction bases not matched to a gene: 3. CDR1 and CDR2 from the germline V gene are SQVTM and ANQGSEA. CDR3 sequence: CSVGRDRGHTF. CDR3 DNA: TGCAGCGTTGGAAGGGACAGGGGGCACACCTTC. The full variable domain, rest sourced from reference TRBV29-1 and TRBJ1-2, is SAVISQKPSRDICQRGTSLTIQCQVDSQVTMMFWYRQQPGQSLTLIATANQGSEATYESGFVIDKFPISRPNLTFSTLTVSNMSPEDSSIYLCSVGRDRGHTFGSGTRLTVV.

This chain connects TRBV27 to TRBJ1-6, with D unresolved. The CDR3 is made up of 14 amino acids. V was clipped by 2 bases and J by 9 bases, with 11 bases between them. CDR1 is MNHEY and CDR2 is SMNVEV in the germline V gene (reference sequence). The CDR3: CASSLAGSGSPLHF. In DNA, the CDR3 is TGTGCCAGCAGTTTAGCGGGGAGCGGTTCACCCCTCCACTTT.

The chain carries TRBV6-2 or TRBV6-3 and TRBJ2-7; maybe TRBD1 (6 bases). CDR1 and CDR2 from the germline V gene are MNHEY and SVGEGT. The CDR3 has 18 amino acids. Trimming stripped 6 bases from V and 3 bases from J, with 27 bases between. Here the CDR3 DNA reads TGTGCCAGCAGCCCTCCAGAAATTCGGACGACAGGTCGCTACGAGCAGTACTTC. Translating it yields CASSPPEIRTTGRYEQYF.

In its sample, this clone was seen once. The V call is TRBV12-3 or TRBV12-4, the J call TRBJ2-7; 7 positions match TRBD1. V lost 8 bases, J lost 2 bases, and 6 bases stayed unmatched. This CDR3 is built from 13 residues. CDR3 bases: TGTGCCAGCCAACCCGGGACAGCCTACGAGCAGTACTTC. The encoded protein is CASQPGTAYEQYF.

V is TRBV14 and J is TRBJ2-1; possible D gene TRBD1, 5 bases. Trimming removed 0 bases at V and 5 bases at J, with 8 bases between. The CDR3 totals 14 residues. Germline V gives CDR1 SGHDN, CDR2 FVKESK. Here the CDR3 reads CASSQDLGDNEQFF. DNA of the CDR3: TGTGCCAGCAGCCAAGATCTAGGGGACAATGAGCAGTTCTTC.

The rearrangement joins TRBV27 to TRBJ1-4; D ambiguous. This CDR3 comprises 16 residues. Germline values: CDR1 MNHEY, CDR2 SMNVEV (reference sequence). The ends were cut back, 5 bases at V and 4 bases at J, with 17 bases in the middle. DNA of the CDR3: TGTGCCAGCAGTCTAGGGTCGGGAACGGGTAATGAAAAACTGTTTTTT. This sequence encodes CASSLGSGTGNEKLFF.

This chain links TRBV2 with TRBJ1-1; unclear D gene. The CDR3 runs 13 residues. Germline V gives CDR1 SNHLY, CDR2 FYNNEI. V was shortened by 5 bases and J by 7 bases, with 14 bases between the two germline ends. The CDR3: CASSPRFEGEAFF. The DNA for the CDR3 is TGTGCCAGCAGTCCTCGGTTCGAGGGTGAAGCTTTCTTT.

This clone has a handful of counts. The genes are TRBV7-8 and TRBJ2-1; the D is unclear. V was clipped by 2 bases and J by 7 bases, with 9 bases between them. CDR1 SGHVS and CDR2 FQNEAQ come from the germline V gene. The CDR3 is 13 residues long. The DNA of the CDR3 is TGTGCCAGCAGCTTACCGTTCGCGAATGAGCAGTTCTTC. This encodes CASSLPFANEQFF. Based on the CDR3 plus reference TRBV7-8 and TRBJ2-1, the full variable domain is GAGVSQSPRYKVAKRGQDVALRCDPISGHVSLFWYQQALGQGPEFLTYFQNEAQLDKSGLPSDRFFAERPEGSVSTLKIQRTQQEDSAVYLCASSLPFANEQFFGPGTRLTVL.

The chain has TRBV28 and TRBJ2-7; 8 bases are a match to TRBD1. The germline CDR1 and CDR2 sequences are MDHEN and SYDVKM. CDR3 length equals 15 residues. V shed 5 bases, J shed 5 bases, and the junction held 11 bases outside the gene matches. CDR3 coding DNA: TGTGCCAGCAGTCCCGCTGGGCAGGGGGCCCACGAGCAGTACTTC. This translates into CASSPAGQGAHEQYF.

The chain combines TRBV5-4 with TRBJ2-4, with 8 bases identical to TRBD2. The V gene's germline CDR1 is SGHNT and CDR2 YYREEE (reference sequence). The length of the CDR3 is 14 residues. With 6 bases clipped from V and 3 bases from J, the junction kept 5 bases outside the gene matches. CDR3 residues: CASTPSGGKNIQYF. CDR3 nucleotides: TGTGCCAGCACCCCGAGCGGGGGCAAAAACATTCAGTACTTC. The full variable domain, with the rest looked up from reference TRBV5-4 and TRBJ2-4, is ETGVTQSPTHLIKTRGQQVTLRCSSQSGHNTVSWYQQALGQGPQFIFQYYREEENGRGNFPPRFSGLQFPNYSSELNVNALELDDSALYLCASTPSGGKNIQYFGAGTRLSVL.

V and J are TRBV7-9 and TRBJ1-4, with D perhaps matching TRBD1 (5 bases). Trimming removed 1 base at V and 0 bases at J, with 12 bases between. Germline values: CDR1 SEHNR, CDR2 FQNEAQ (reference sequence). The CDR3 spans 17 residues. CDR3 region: CASSLGRRQTTNEKLFF. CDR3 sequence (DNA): TGTGCCAGCAGCTTAGGGCGGCGACAGACAACTAATGAAAAACTGTTTTTT.

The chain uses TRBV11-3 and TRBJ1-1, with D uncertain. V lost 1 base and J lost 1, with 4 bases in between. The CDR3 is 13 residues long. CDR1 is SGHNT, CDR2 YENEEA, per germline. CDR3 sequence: CASSLARNTEAFF. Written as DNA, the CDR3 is TGTGCCAGCAGCTTAGCCCGGAACACTGAAGCTTTCTTT.

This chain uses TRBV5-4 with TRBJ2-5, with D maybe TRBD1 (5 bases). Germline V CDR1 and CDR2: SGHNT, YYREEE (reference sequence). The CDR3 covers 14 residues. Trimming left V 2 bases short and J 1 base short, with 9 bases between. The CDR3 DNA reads TGTGCCAGCAGCTTAAACCAGGGCCAAGAGACCCAGTACTTC. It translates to CASSLNQGQETQYF. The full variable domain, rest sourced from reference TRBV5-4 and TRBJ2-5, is ETGVTQSPTHLIKTRGQQVTLRCSSQSGHNTVSWYQQALGQGPQFIFQYYREEENGRGNFPPRFSGLQFPNYSSELNVNALELDDSALYLCASSLNQGQETQYFGPGTRLLVL.

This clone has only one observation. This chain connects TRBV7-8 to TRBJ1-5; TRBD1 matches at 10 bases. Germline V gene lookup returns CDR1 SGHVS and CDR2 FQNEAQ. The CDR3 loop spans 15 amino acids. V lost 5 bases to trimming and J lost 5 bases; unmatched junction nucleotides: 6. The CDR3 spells CASSRRTGGYQPQHF. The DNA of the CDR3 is TGTGCCAGCAGCCGGCGGACAGGGGGATATCAGCCCCAGCATTTT.

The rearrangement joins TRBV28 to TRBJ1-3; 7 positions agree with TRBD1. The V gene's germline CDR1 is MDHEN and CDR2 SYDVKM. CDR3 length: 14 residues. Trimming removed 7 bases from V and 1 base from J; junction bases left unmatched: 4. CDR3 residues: CASNPTGSGNTIYF. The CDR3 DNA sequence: TGTGCCAGCAACCCGACAGGGTCTGGAAACACCATATATTTT.

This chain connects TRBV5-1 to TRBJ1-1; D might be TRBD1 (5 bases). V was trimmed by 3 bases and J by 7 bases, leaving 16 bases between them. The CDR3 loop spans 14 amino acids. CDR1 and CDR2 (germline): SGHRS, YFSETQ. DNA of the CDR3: TGCGCCAGCAGCTCGGGGGGAGGGACGGTTGAAGCTTTCTTT. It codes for CASSSGGGTVEAFF. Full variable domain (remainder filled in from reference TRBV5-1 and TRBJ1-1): KAGVTQTPRYLIKTRGQQVTLSCSPISGHRSVSWYQQTPGQGLQFLFEYFSETQRNKGNFPGRFSGRQFSNSRSEMNVSTLELGDSALYLCASSSGGGTVEAFFGQGTRLTVV.

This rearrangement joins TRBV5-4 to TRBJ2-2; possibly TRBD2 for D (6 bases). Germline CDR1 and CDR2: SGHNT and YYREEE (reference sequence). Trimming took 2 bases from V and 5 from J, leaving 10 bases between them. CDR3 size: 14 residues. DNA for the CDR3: TGTGCCAGCAGCTTCGCAGGGAGGACCGGGGAGCTGTTTTTT. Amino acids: CASSFAGRTGELFF.